A single sample is the source of the 10 T cell receptor beta chains below, sequenced in a study of blood T cell repertoires in COVID-19. The data were produced by immunoSEQ multiplex PCR, yet TCRdb's version contains in-frame clones alone and is incomplete. Found here are some 200,000 clones, 70% to 90% of them singletons; the top ten hold roughly 13%. The material sequenced was peripheral blood. These TCRs come from a human donor in a cohort sampled during active COVID-19.

This clone was found once. The chain joins TRBV9 to TRBJ2-7; 9 nucleotides align to TRBD1. CDR3 length: 16 residues. V gave up 4 bases and J gave up 3 bases; unmatched junction bases: 11. Germline V gene sequence: CDR1 SGDLS, CDR2 YYNGEE. CDR3 coding DNA: TGTGCCAGCAGCTCCGGGGACAGGGAAGAAGGCTACGAGCAGTACTTC. Translated, it gives CASSSGDREEGYEQYF.

This clone came up once. The rearrangement links TRBV4-3 to TRBJ1-1, with TRBD1 identical over 11 bases. CDR3 length: 16 residues. V shed 3 bases and J 6 bases; nucleotides not matched to a gene: 9. The germline V gene has CDR1 LGHNA and CDR2 YSLEER. As DNA, the CDR3 is TGCGCCAGCAGCCAGGACTCGGACAGGGGGCTTGCTGAAGCTTTCTTT. This gives the protein CASSQDSDRGLAEAFF.

This clone came up once. The rearrangement joins TRBV27 to TRBJ2-6, with a weak D call TRBD1 (6 bases). The ends were cut back, 5 bases at V and 4 bases at J, with 12 bases in the middle. Germline assignment: CDR1 MNHEY and CDR2 SMNVEV (reference sequence). The CDR3 sequence is 15 residues long. CDR3 residues: CASSPGVRGANVLTF. The CDR3 DNA reads as TGTGCCAGCAGTCCAGGGGTAAGAGGGGCCAACGTCCTGACTTTC.

V and J are TRBV28 and TRBJ2-7; the match to TRBD1 covers 9 bases. Germline CDR1 is MDHEN and CDR2 is SYDVKM. The V and J ends lost 10 bases and 10 bases, in that order; junction bases with no gene match: 14. The CDR3 is made up of 13 amino acids. CDR3 coding DNA: TGTGCCACAACCGGGACAGGGCCGTCAGGACAGTACTTC. The encoded protein is CATTGTGPSGQYF.

The chain links TRBV3-1 (or the pseudogene TRBV3-2) to TRBJ1-2; 9 bases are a match to TRBD1. Germline CDR1 reads LGHDT; CDR2 reads YNNKEL (reference sequence). The J segment lost 7 bases and the V segment lost 3 bases, leaving 3 bases of the junction unmatched. This CDR3 has 13 amino acids. The CDR3 is CASSHRDRVGYTF. In DNA form, the CDR3 reads TGTGCCAGCAGCCATCGGGACAGGGTTGGCTACACCTTC.

V gene TRBV6-1 combines with J gene TRBJ1-2, with D tentatively TRBD1 (6 bases). V shed 2 bases and J shed 1 base, with 14 bases lying between them. Germline loops: CDR1 MNHNS, CDR2 SASEGT. The CDR3 consists of 16 residues. This chain's CDR3 is CASSELAGAFNYGYTF. The CDR3 bases are TGTGCCAGCAGTGAATTAGCAGGGGCCTTTAACTATGGCTACACCTTC.

V and J are TRBV15 and TRBJ2-1; D remains ambiguous. Trimming took off 7 bases at V and 2 bases at J, with 9 bases between the two ends. Looked up from germline, CDR1 is LNHNV and CDR2 is YYDKDF (reference sequence). This CDR3 comprises 13 residues. The chain's CDR3 is CATTKRPYNEQFF. In DNA form, the CDR3 reads TGTGCCACCACTAAGCGCCCCTACAATGAGCAGTTCTTC.

This clone was counted only a few times. V and J are TRBV3-1 (or the pseudogene TRBV3-2) and TRBJ1-1; D is ambiguous. The CDR3 runs 15 residues. V dropped 1 base and J dropped 3 bases, with 12 bases sitting between them. From germline, CDR1 is LGHDT and CDR2 YNNKEL (reference sequence). CDR3 in amino acids: CASSQGIRGYTEAFF. CDR3 sequence (DNA): TGTGCCAGCAGCCAAGGTATTCGGGGATACACTGAAGCTTTCTTT.

This clone was observed a handful of times. The chain has TRBV4-1 and TRBJ2-7, with D possibly being TRBD2 (5 bases). The V gene lost 0 bases and the J gene lost 1 base, with 10 bases spanning the gap. The germline V gene encodes CDR1 MGHRA and CDR2 YSYEKL. CDR3 length: 15 amino acids. The CDR3 loop is CASSQDLVASYEQYF. Written as DNA, the CDR3 is TGCGCCAGCAGCCAAGACCTGGTAGCGTCCTACGAGCAGTACTTC.

This chain connects TRBV6-9 to TRBJ2-3; 10 nucleotides agree with TRBD1. This CDR3 is built from 14 residues. Germline V lookup: CDR1 MNHGY, CDR2 SVAAGI. Losses at the gene ends were 4 bases for V and 3 bases for J; bases not matched to a gene: 1. The CDR3 coding sequence is TGTGCCAGCAGTTGGACAGGGGGGACAGATACGCAGTATTTT. It is translated as CASSWTGGTDTQYF.